The entry below describes one T cell receptor (beta chain). By how much of the sample it makes up, this clone is medium-sized (0.01 to 0.1%). No cognate antigen has been identified for it. Base-call qualities are not available, and no considerably larger clone is one nucleotide away. This sample is drawn from a study of T cell changes during pregnancy in multiple sclerosis (dated by TCRdb to the late 2010s). In the study overall: In women with multiple sclerosis, the researchers looked at how the T cell repertoire shifted as pregnancy progressed.

The library came from the immunoSEQ multiplex PCR assay. As stored in TCRdb, this immuneACCESS dataset retains in-frame rearrangements with V and J assigned. A fraction of the clones does not appear; measured against another copy, unresolved V genes explain less than half of the discrepancy, and the remainder lacks a known reason. For this sample the table gives tens of thousands of clones, of which under 95% were detected only once. The ten most abundant clones make up roughly 0.55% of the sample. The cysteine opens and the phenylalanine closes a CDR3 of 15 amino acids. The entry retains the CDR3 DNA only, 45 bases that are in frame from base 1. V and J are trimmed by 0 bases and 2 bases, and the gene matches miss 3 bases of the junction. Via the germline V gene, CDR1 is SNHLY and CDR2 FYNNEI.

The chain joins TRBV2 to TRBJ1-1; 7 of the junction bases match TRBD1. The TCR originated in a female donor with multiple sclerosis, enrolled in a pregnancy study. The sequences come from CD4+ T cells from peripheral blood mononuclear cells, collected in the third trimester of pregnancy. The DNA is TGTGCCAGCAGTGAAGCGACAGGGCCTAACACTGAAGCTTTCTTT. Protein translation: CASSEATGPNTEAFF.